This T cell receptor beta chain emerged from a study of T cell responses to AZD1222 COVID-19 vaccine. General study findings and limits: Unmutated variant regions are reportedly targeted by nearly half of spike-specific TCRs. At baseline, seropositivity was found in only six or seven AZD1222 recipients. Possibly, clonal diversity was underestimated; donors were largely white British and included more females.

As for this clone: The antigen remains undetermined.

Using immunoSEQ multiplex PCR, the repertoire was profiled, and TCRdb retains in-frame clones only, with some absent. The table records some 190,000 clones, roughly 94% of them present only once. The CDR3 loop spans 13 amino acids. The V and J ends lost 6 bases and 8 bases, in that order; junction bases with no gene match: 2. The V gene is TRBV12-3 or TRBV12-4, the J gene TRBJ1-6, with 9 nucleotides matching TRBD1. The sequencing used peripheral blood, collected 28 days after the second dose of the MenACWY control vaccine. This TCR was sampled from an adult who received the MenACWY meningococcal vaccine as a control. The CDR3 nucleotides read TGTGCCAGCAGCACAGGGGGCTATTCACCCCTCCACTTT. This translates into CASSTGGYSPLHF.